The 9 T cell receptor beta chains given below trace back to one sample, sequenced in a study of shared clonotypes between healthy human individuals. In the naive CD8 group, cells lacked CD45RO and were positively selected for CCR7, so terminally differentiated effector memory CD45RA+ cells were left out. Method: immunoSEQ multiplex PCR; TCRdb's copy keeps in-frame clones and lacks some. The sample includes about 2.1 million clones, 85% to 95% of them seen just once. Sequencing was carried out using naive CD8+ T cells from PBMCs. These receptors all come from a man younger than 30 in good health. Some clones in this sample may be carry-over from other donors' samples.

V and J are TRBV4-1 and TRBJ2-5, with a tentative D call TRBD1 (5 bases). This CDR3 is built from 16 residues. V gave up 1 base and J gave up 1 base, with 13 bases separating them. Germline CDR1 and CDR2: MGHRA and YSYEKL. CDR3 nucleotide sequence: TGCGCCAGCAGCCAAGCGTCGACAGTACTCCAAGAGACCCAGTACTTC. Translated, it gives CASSQASTVLQETQYF.

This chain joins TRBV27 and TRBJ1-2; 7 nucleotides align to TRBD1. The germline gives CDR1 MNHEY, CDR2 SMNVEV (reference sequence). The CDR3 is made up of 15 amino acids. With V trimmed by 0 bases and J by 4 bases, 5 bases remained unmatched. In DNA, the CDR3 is TGTGCCAGCAGTTTATCAGGGACAGCCTTCTATGGCTACACCTTC. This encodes CASSLSGTAFYGYTF.

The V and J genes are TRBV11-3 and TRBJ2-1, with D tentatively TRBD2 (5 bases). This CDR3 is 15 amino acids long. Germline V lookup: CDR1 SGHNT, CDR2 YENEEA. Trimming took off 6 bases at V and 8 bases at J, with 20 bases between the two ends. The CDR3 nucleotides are TGTGCCAGCAGGCCCGGGGTTGGCTCCGGGGATGAGCAGTTCTTC. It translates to CASRPGVGSGDEQFF.

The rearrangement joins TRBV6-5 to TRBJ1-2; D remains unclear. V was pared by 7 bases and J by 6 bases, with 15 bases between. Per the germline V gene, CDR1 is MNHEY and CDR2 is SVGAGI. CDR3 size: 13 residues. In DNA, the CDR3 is TGTGCCAGCACCGCGGACCCGACCCATGGCTACACCTTC. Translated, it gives CASTADPTHGYTF.

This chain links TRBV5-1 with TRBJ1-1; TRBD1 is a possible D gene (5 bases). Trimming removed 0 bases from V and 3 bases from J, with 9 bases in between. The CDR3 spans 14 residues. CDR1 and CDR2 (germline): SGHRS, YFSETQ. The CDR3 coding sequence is TGCGCCAGCAGCTTGGGGCGGGGGTACACTGAAGCTTTCTTT. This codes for CASSLGRGYTEAFF. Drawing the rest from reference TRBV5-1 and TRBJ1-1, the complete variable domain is KAGVTQTPRYLIKTRGQQVTLSCSPISGHRSVSWYQQTPGQGLQFLFEYFSETQRNKGNFPGRFSGRQFSNSRSEMNVSTLELGDSALYLCASSLGRGYTEAFFGQGTRLTVV.

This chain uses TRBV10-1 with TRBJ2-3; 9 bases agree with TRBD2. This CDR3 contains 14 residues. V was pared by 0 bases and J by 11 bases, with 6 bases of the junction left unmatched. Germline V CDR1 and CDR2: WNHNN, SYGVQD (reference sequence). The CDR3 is CASSESSGGRVQYF. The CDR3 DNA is TGCGCCAGCAGTGAGTCGAGTGGCGGGAGGGTGCAGTATTTT.

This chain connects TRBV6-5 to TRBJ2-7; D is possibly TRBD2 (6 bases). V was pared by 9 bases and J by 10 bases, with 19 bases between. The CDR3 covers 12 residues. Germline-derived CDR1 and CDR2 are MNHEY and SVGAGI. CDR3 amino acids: CASSPEGLAQYF. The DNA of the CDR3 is TGTGCCAGTAGTCCGGAGGGGCTAGCCCAGTACTTC.

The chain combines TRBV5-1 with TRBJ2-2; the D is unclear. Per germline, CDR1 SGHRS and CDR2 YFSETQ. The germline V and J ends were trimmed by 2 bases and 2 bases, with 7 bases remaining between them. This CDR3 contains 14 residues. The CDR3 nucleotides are TGCGCCAGCAGCTTACACAGCAACACCGGGGAGCTGTTTTTT. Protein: CASSLHSNTGELFF.

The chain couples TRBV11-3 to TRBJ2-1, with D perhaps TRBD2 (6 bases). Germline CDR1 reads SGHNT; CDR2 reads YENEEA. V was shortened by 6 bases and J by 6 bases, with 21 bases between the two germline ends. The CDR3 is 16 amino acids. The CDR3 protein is CASSGGSNKVSNEQFF. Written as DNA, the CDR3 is TGTGCCAGCAGTGGGGGGAGCAACAAGGTGAGCAATGAGCAGTTCTTC.